This TCR beta chain was sequenced during a study of CD8 T cells in ankylosing spondylitis. Study findings and constraints: As for the disease-linked clones, they showed a CD8+ phenotype and occurred at relatively low frequencies in peripheral blood. Some motif variants were previously reported in reactive arthritis synovial fluid and blood. Ankylosing spondylitis blood appeared to be characterized by a TCR beta motif of under 10 highly homologous variants.

The V end lost 1 base, the J end lost 14 bases, and 12 bases lay between the germline ends. The CDR3 loop spans 12 amino acids. 5'-RACE, quantitative and with molecular barcodes, yielded the TCR beta libraries. TCRdb called the 5' RACE reads again in MiXCR, with one record for every CDR3 protein. This sample has around 250,000 distinct CDR3 sequences, with 18% found just once. With respect to this clonotype: The antigen remains undetermined.

The genes are TRBV12-3 or TRBV12-4 and TRBJ2-1; D uncertain. This TCR came from a male donor with ankylosing spondylitis or in good health (not recorded which). The sequenced sample was blood, either unsorted or a sorted T cell fraction (not recorded which). The CDR3 loop reads CASSLGTNAEFF. The CDR3 DNA reads as TGTGCCAGCAGTTTAGGGACCAATGCGGAGTTCTTC.